This T cell receptor beta chain was captured by sequencing in a study of shared clonotypes between healthy human individuals. Study information: CD4 naive and memory got three plates each, CD8 naive two, CD8 memory one.

Libraries were prepared by immunoSEQ multiplex PCR; TCRdb keeps only in-frame clonotypes and omits some of them. The sample yields 650,000 to 800,000 clones, just under 75% seen once. The length of the CDR3 is 20 residues. The germline gives CDR1 MGHRA, CDR2 YSYEKL. The V gene lost 3 bases and the J gene lost 1 base, with 24 bases spanning the gap. The TCR comes from a woman younger than 45 in good health. The gene calls are TRBV4-1 and TRBJ2-2; possibly TRBD2 for D (6 bases). The specimen sequenced was memory CD4+ T cells sorted from blood. Subset denoted: CD45RA-negative fraction. As DNA, the CDR3 is TGCGCCAGCAGCCAGACGCCACCCGGGACTCTCAGTCGGAACACCGGGGAGCTGTTTTTT. It specifies CASSQTPPGTLSRNTGELFF.